This TCR beta chain was sequenced during a study of blood T cells in healthy people across ages. This clonotype was detected a few times. Next came a second PCR, run for roughly 6 to 11 cycles, which used a sample-barcoded 5' primer along with a J-beta primer mix. TCRdb passed the 5' RACE reads through MiXCR, listing each CDR3 protein once. In the table there are 600,000 to 850,000 distinct CDR3 sequences, around 25% of which are singletons. This sample also belongs to another study, concerning T cells of mothers and their children.

Material for sequencing was blood. The clonotype originates from a boy aged 5-17 years in good health.

DNA of the CDR3: TGTGCCAGCAGTTACTCCCCCCGGGTGACCGGGGAGCTGTTTTTT. It translates to CASSYSPRVTGELFF. V gene TRBV6-5 combines with J gene TRBJ2-2; the D is unclear. Trimming stripped 0 bases from V and 5 bases from J, with 10 bases between. The germline V gene encodes CDR1 MNHEY and CDR2 SVGAGI. This CDR3 comprises 15 residues.